This TCR beta chain was obtained from a study of T cells expressing NK-cell markers (dated by TCRdb to the early 2020s). For context, the study as a whole: Three sorted T-cell subsets (CD3+CD56+NKG2C+, CD3+CD56+NKG2C- and CD3+CD56-NKG2C+) from roughly 8 donors had their TCR beta-chain repertoires profiled. Seven of the eight sequenced donors were HCMV-seropositive and one was HCMV-seronegative. Randomly selected healthy volunteers, three men and five women, were used as the eight sequenced donors. Libraries were sequenced as 2 x 150 bp reads on Illumina HiSeq 2000/2500, MiSeq or NextSeq. Overall study results and their limits: In more than 5 donors, the dominant CD3+CD56+NKG2C+ clonotypes ranked among the top 10 CD8+ clonotypes, making up about 1.0-8% of CD8+ T cells. Whether the expanded NKG2C-expressing T cell clones were specific for HCMV antigens was left unclear. Those dominant clonotypes were again the most abundant among CD3+CD56-NKG2C+ cells in several donors, at about 25-60.1%.

A commercial ELISA kit detecting HCMV-specific IgG in serum was used to determine HCMV serostatus. Ficoll density gradient centrifugation was used to isolate peripheral blood mononuclear cells from blood. In the case of this clonotype: Its antigen is currently not known.

This sample was sequenced with an Illumina HiSeq 2000. 5'RACE template switching, by which a universal primer site and unique molecular identifiers were added, was used to make TCR beta cDNA libraries. cDNA synthesis was primed from the TCR beta constant segment and was followed by two successive PCR amplification steps. Turning to the authors' computational methods: Reads were demultiplexed and grouped by UMI with MIGEC, and clonotypes were assembled and quantified with MiTCR. To exclude erroneous sequences, any TCR cDNA sequence not supported by at least two reads was discarded. The tcR package was used for downstream repertoire analysis, and clonotypes were matched between fractions using CDR3 nucleotide sequence together with V segment. VDJmatch was used to annotate antigen specificity against VDJdb, with one amino acid substitution allowed in CDR3. TCRdb reprocessed the reads, reporting each CDR3 protein sequence once and no DNA. TCRdb, rather than the study authors, made the V and J calls. The table kept for this sample lists hundreds of thousands of distinct CDR3 sequences. Around 5.3% of the sample comes from the top ten.

The CDR3 covers 14 residues, taking in both the cysteine and the phenylalanine. The coding DNA is unavailable. CDR1 and CDR2 are read off the germline V gene as MDHEN and SYDVKM. The sample comprised blood T cells: a sorted CD56 or NKG2C T cell subset, CD4+ or CD8+ T cells, or bulk PBMC T cells (not recorded which). The TCR was taken from a man between 18 and 69 years old in good health. The chain is made from TRBV28 and TRBJ1-3; the D call of TRBD1 rests on TCRdb alone, since no DNA is present to check it. Here the CDR3 is given as CASSLGGARNTIYF.